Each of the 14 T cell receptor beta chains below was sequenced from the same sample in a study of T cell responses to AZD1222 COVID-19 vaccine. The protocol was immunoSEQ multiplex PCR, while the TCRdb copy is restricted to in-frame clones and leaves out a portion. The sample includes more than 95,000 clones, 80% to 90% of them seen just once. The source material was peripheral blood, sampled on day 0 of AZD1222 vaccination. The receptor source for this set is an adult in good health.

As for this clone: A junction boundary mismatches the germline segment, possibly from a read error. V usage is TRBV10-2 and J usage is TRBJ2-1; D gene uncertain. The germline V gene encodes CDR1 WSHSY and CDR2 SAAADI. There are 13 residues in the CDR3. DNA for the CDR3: TGCGCCAGCACTGAGCTCCTGTCCAGGAAGCAGTTCTTC. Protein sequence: CASTELLSRKQFF.

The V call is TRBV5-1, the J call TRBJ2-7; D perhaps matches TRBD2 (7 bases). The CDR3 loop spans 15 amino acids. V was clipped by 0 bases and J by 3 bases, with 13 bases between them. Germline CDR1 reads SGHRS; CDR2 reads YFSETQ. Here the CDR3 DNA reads TGCGCCAGCAGCTTGGCCGTGGGGGGGCTCTACGAGCAGTACTTC. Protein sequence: CASSLAVGGLYEQYF.

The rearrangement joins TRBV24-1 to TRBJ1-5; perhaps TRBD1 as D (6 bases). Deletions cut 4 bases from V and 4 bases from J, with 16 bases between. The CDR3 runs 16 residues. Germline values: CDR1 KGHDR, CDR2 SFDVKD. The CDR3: CATSEAKTQGNQPQHF. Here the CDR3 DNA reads TGTGCCACCAGTGAAGCAAAAACCCAGGGGAATCAGCCCCAGCATTTT.

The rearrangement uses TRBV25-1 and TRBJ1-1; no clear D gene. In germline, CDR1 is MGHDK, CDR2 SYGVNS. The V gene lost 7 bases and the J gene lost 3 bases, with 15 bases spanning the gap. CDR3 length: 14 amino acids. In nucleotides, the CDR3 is TGTGCCAGCACCCAATCCAGCGACGACACTGAAGCTTTCTTT. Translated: CASTQSSDDTEAFF.

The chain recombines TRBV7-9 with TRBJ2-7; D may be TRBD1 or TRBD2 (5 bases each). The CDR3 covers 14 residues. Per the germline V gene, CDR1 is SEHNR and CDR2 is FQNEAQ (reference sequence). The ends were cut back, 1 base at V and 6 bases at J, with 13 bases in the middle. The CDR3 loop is CASSLEAGTGEQYF. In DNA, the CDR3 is TGTGCCAGCAGCTTAGAAGCAGGGACGGGCGAGCAGTACTTC. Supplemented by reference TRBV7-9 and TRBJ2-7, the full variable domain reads DTGVSQNPRHKITKRGQNVTFRCDPISEHNRLYWYRQTLGQGPEFLTYFQNEAQLEKSRLLSDRFSAERPKGSFSTLEIQRTEQGDSAMYLCASSLEAGTGEQYFGPGTRLTVT.

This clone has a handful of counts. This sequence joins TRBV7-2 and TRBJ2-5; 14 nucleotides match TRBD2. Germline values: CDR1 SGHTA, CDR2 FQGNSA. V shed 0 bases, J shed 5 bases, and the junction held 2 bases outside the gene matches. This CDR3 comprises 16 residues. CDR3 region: CASSLAGLAGDETQYF. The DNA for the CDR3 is TGTGCCAGCAGCTTAGCGGGACTAGCGGGGGACGAGACCCAGTACTTC.

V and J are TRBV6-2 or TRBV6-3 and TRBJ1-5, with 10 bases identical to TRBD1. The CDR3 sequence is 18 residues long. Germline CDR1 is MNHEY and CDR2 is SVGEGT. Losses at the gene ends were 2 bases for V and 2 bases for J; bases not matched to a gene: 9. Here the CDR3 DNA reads TGTGCCAGCAGTTACAGGGGACAGGGGAAGTCAGGCAATCAGCCCCAGCATTTT. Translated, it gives CASSYRGQGKSGNQPQHF.

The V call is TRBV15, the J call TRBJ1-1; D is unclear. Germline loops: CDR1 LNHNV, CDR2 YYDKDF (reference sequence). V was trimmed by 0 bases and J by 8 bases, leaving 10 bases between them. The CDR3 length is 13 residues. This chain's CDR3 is CATSRDRAMEAFF. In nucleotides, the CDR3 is TGTGCCACCAGCAGAGATCGGGCAATGGAAGCTTTCTTT.

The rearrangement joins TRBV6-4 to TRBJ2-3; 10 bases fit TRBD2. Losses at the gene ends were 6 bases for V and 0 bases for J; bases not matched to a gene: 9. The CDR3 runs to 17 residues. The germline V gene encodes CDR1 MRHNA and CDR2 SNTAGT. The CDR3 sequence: CASSGSPAGGSTDTQYF. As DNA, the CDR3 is TGTGCCAGCAGCGGTTCTCCAGCGGGAGGGAGCACAGATACGCAGTATTTT.

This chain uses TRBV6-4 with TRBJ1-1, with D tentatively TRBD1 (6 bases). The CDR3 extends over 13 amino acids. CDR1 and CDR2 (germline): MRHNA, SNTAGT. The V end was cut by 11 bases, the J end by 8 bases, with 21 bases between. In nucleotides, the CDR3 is TGTGCCGGAGAAGGGGGGCGTCGGTCCGAAGCTTTCTTT. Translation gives CAGEGGRRSEAFF.

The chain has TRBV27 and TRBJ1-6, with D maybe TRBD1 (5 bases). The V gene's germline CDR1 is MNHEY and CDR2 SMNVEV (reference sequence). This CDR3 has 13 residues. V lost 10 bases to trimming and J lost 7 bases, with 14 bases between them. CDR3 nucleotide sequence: TGTGCCACCGGGACCACCGGGAATTCACCCCTCCACTTT. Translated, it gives CATGTTGNSPLHF.

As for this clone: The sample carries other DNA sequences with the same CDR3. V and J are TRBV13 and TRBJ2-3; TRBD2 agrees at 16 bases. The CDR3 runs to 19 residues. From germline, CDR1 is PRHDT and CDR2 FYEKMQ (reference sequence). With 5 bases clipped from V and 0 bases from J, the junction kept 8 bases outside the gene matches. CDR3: CASSLLAGLAGGSTDTQYF. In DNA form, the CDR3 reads TGTGCCAGCAGCCTACTAGCGGGACTAGCGGGAGGGAGCACAGATACGCAGTATTTT.

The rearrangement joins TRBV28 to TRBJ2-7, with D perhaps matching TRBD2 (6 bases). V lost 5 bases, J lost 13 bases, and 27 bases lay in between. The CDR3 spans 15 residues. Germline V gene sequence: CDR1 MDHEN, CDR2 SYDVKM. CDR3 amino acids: CASSPTDVGRSPSYF. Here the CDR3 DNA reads TGTGCCAGCAGTCCGACCGACGTGGGGAGGTCCCCGTCTTACTTC.

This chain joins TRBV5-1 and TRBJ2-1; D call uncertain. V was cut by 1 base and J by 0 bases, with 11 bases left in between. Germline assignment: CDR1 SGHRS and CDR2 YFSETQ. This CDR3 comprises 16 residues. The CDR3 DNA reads TGCGCCAGCAGCTTGTTTGCAGTAAGCTCCTACAATGAGCAGTTCTTC. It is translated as CASSLFAVSSYNEQFF.